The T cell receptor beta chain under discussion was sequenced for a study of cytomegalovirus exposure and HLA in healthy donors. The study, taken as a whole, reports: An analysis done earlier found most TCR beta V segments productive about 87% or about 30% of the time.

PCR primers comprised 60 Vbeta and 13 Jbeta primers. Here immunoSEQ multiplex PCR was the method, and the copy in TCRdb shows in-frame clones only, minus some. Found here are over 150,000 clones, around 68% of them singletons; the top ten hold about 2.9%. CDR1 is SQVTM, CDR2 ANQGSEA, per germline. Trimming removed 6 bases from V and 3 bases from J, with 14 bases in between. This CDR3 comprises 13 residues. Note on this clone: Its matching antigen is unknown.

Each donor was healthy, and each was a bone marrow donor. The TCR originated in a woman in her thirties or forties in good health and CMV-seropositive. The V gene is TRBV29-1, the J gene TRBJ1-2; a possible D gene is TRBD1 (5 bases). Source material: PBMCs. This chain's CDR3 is CSVQGTAYYGYTF. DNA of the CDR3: TGCAGCGTCCAGGGTACAGCCTACTATGGCTACACCTTC. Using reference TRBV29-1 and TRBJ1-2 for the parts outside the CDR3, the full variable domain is SAVISQKPSRDICQRGTSLTIQCQVDSQVTMMFWYRQQPGQSLTLIATANQGSEATYESGFVIDKFPISRPNLTFSTLTVSNMSPEDSSIYLCSVQGTAYYGYTFGSGTRLTVV.